This T cell receptor beta chain stems from a study of blood T cell repertoires in COVID-19. Study-wide background: Acute and convalescent COVID-19 specimens originated in the United States, Italy and Spain. T cells, B-cell-depleted T cells, or PBMCs supplied cDNA or gDNA.

Authors' processing steps: Quantification of nucleated cells was approximated via reference gene primer amplification. Sequencing used immunoSEQ multiplex PCR; TCRdb keeps in-frame clones, though not all of them. V and J calls and clone size are as listed in that table; D and trimming were resolved from the DNA. The repertoire holds 150,000 to 200,000 clones, with about 85% as singletons. V dropped 3 bases and J dropped 1; count of bases not matched to a gene: 12. Germline V gene data show CDR1 as KGHSH and CDR2 as LQKENI. The CDR3 runs to 18 residues. The source of this sequence is a human donor with acute or convalescent COVID-19. The donor label of this sample is uncertain. The specimen was peripheral blood. The J gene is TRBJ1-5, the V gene TRBV18; 7 positions agree with TRBD1. CDR3 nucleotide sequence: TGTGCCAGCTCACCGACCTCGAGATACAGGGGAAGCAATCAGCCCCAGCATTTT. Its protein is CASSPTSRYRGSNQPQHF.